This paragraph reports one T cell receptor (beta chain). This clone was counted once. Its binding antigen is unknown. Per-base quality was not reported, and no clone a single base away is much larger than it. Cut back by 10 bases and 3 bases, the V and J ends lie 13 bases apart. CDR1 is given as MDHEN and CDR2 as SYDVKM, both from the germline V gene. The CDR3 covers 14 residues, taking in both the cysteine and the phenylalanine. Only the CDR3 part of the read is kept: 42 bases, read in frame from the first base. Collaborating institutions collected whole blood in K2EDTA tubes following their own protocols. For TCRbeta analysis, collaborators shipped samples as frozen whole blood, isolated PBMCs, or DNA extracted from either of those sample types. TCRbeta CDR3 regions were amplified from genomic DNA using the immunoSEQ Assay, a bias-controlled multiplex PCR. The authors' analysis ran thus. Nucleated cell counts per sample were estimated from amplification of reference gene primers within the assay. Sequence reads were collapsed and filtered to measure the absolute abundance of every unique TCRbeta CDR3 rearrangement. Productive Simpson clonality was computed per sample as the square root of Simpson's diversity index over productive rearrangements. As stored in TCRdb, this immuneACCESS dataset retains in-frame rearrangements with V and J assigned. A fraction of the clones does not appear; measured against another copy, unresolved V genes explain less than half of the discrepancy, and the remainder lacks a known reason. From that table come the V and J calls and clone size; the DNA was used to work out D and trimming. The sample includes approximately 84,000 clones, with about 80% observed a single time. The ten top clones hold roughly 15% of the sample.

This sample was taken from a study of blood T cell repertoires in COVID-19 (dated by TCRdb to about 2020). With regard to the full study: Samples from collaborators originated in the United States, Italy and Spain and spanned both the acute and convalescent phases of COVID-19. The dataset comprised deeply sampled blood TCRbeta repertoires from subjects exposed to, actively infected with, or recovered from COVID-19. Where HLA class I and class II types were available, the types were taken from metadata supplied by the sample provider, not from assay-based typing. The repertoires were released in a freely available public database meant as a resource for research on the immune response to SARS-CoV-2. The prospective study material was composed of cDNA or gDNA derived from T cells, B-cell-depleted T cells, or PBMCs. Samples were obtained from the ongoing ImmuneRACE study (first 160 participants) and from 1,200 or so subjects provided by 6 global collaborators. A de-identified subject ID, COVID-19 status, age in years and sex were almost always included in the sample metadata.

Study-wide conclusions, independent of this receptor: The amount of clinical and demographic metadata varied by source and participant and was provided uncurated.

The specimen was peripheral blood. The clonotype originates from a human donor in a cohort sampled during active COVID-19. The V and J genes are TRBV28 and TRBJ1-6; the D gene is not confidently resolved. CDR3 region: CATRRLGYNSPLHF. The DNA reads TGTGCCACCCGCAGACTCGGCTATAATTCACCCCTCCACTTT.